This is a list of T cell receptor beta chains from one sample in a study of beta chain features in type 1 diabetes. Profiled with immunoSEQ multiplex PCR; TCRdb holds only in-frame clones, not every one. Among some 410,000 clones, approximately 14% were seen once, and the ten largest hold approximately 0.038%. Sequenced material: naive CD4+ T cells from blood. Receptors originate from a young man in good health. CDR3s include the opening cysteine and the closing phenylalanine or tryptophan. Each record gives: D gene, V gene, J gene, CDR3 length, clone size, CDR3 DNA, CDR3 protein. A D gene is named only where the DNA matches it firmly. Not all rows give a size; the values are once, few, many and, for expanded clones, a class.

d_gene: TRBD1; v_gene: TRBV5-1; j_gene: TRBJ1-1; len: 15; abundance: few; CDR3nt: TGCGCCAGCAGCCTTGGGACAGCTCAATCGACTGAAGCTTTCTTT; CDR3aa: CASSLGTAQSTEAFF
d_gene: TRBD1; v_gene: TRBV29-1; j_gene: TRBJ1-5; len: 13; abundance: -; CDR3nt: TGCAGCGTTGGACAGGGGATCAATCAGCCCCAGCATTTT; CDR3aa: CSVGQGINQPQHF
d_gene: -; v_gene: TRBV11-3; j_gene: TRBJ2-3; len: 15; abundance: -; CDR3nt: TGTGCCAGCAGCTTCCACAGTACCTTGCAAGATACGCAGTATTTT; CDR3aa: CASSFHSTLQDTQYF
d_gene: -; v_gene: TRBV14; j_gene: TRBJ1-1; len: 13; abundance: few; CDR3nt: TGTGCCAGCAGCCAAGCGACAGCCACTGAAGCTTTCTTT; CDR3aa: CASSQATATEAFF
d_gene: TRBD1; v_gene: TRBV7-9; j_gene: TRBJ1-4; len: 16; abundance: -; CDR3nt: TGTGCCAGCAGCGCCGACAGGGACCGAACTAATGAAAAACTGTTTTTT; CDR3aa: CASSADRDRTNEKLFF
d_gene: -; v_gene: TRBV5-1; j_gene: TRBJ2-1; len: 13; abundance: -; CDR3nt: TGCGCCAGCAGCTCCGATACATACAATGAGCAGTTCTTC; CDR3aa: CASSSDTYNEQFF
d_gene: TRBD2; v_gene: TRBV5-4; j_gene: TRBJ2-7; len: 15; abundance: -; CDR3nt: TGTGCCAGCAGCACCATTAGCGGGGGTGCGTACGAGCAGTACTTC; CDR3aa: CASSTISGGAYEQYF
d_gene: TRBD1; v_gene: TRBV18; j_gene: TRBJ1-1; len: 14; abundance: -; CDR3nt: TGTGCCAGCTCACAAAATGACAGGGGCACTGAAGCTTTCTTT; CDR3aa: CASSQNDRGTEAFF
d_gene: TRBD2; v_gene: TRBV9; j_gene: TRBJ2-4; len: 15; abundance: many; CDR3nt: TGTGCCAGCAGCGTAGCAGCGGGAGTAGCAAACATTCAGTACTTC; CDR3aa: CASSVAAGVANIQYF
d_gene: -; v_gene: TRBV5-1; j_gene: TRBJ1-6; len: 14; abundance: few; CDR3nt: TGCGCCAGCAGCTTGGAACCTTTCAATTCACCCCTCCACTTT; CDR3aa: CASSLEPFNSPLHF
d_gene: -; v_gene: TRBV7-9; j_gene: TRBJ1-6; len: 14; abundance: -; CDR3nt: TGTGCCAGCAGCTTAGGACAGGATAATTCACCCCTCCACTTT; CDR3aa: CASSLGQDNSPLHF
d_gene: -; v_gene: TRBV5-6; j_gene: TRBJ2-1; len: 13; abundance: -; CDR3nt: TGTGCCAGCAGCCTGGACCGTCTAGTCGAGCAGTTCTTC; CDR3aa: CASSLDRLVEQFF
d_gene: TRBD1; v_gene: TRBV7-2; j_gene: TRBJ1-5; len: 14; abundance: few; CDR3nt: TGTGCCAGCAGCCCCGACAGGGACCATCAGCCCCAGCATTTT; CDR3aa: CASSPDRDHQPQHF
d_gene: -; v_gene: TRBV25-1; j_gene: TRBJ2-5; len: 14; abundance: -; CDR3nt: TGTGCCAGCAGTTTAACAGGGCAATCGGAGACCCAGTACTTC; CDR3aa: CASSLTGQSETQYF
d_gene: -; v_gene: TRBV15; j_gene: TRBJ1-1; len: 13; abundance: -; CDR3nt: TGTGCCACCAGCAGAGTACAGGGCCTTGAAGCTTTCTTT; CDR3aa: CATSRVQGLEAFF
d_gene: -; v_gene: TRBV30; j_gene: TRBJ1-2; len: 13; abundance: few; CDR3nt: TGTGCCTGGGGGAATCAGGGCATCTATGGCTACACCTTC; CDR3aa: CAWGNQGIYGYTF
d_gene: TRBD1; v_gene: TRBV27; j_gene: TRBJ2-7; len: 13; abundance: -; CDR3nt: TGTGCCAGCAGTGCGGACAGGGCCTACGAGCAGTACTTC; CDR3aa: CASSADRAYEQYF
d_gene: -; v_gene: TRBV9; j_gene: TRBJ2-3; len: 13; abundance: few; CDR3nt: TGTGCCAGCAGCGTGGGAATGGGGGATACGCAGTATTTT; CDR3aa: CASSVGMGDTQYF
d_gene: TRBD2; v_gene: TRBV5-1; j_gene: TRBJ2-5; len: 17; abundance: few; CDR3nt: TGCGCCAGCAGCTTGGACGTTAGCGGGTCTGGCCGGGAGACCCAGTACTTC; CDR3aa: CASSLDVSGSGRETQYF
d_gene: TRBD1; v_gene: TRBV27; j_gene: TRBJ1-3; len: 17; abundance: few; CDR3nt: TGTGCCAGCAGTCCCTACAGGGGACCCGACTCTGGAAACACCATATATTTT; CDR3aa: CASSPYRGPDSGNTIYF
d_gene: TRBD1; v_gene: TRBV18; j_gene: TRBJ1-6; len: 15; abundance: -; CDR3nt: TGTGCCAGCTCACAACTTGGACAGGGCAATTCACCCCTCCACTTT; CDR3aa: CASSQLGQGNSPLHF
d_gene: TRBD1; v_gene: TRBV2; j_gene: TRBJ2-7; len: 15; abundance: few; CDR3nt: TGTGCCAGCAAGACAGGGGGGTACGGTTACTACGAGCAGTACTTC; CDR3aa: CASKTGGYGYYEQYF
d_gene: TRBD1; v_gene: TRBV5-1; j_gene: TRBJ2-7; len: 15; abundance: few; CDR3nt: TGCGCCAGCAGACCCGGGACAGCCCCTACCTACGAGCAGTACTTC; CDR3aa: CASRPGTAPTYEQYF
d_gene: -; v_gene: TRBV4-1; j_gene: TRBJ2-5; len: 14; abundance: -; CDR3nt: TGCGCCAGCAGCCAAGGGGCGGGCCGGGAGACCCAGTACTTC; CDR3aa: CASSQGAGRETQYF
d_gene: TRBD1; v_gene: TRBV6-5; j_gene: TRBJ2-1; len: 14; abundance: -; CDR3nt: TGTGCCAGCCACAGGGGGTCCTACTACAATGAGCAGTTCTTC; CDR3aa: CASHRGSYYNEQFF
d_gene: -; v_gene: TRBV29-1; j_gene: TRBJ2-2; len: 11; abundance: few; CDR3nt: TGCAGCGGGAGGGACATCGGGGAGCTGTTTTTT; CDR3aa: CSGRDIGELFF
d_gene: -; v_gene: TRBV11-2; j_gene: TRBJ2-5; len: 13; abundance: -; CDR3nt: TGTGCCAGCAGCCTCATAGGATCAGAGACCCAGTACTTC; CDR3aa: CASSLIGSETQYF
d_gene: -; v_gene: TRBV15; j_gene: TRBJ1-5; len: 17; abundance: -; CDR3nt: TGTGCCACCAGCAGAGATTACTCCGCAGAGGGCAATCAGCCCCAGCATTTT; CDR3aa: CATSRDYSAEGNQPQHF
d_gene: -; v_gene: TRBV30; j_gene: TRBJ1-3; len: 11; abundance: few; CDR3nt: TGTGCCTGGAACCGCCTAAACACCATATATTTT; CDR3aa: CAWNRLNTIYF
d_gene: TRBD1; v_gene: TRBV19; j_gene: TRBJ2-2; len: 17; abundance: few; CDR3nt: TGTGCCAGTAGGCAGGACAGGGGCCTTCCGAACACCGGGGAGCTGTTTTTT; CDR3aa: CASRQDRGLPNTGELFF
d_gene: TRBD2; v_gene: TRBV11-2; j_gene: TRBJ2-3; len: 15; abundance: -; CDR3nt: TGTGCCAGCAGTTTTAGCGGGAAAACCACAGATACGCAGTATTTT; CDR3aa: CASSFSGKTTDTQYF
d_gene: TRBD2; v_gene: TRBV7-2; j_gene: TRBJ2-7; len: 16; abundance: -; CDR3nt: TGTGCCAGCAGCCGCACTACTAGCGGGTCCTCCTACGAGCAGTACTTC; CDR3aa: CASSRTTSGSSYEQYF
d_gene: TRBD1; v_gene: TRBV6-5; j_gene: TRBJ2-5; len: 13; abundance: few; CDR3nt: TGTGCCAGCAGCCGGGACAGGGGAGAGACCCAGTACTTC; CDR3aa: CASSRDRGETQYF
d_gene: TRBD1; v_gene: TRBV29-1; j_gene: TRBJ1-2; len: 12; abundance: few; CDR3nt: TGCAGCGTTGGCGACAGGGGATATGGCTACACCTTC; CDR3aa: CSVGDRGYGYTF
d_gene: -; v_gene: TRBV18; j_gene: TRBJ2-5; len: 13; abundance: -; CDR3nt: TGTGCCAGCTCAGGTGGGAGTCAAGAGACCCAGTACTTC; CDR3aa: CASSGGSQETQYF
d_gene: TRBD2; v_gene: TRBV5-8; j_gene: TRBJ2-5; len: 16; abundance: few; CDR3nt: TGTGCCAGCACCTCCGGATCGGGGGGGCCATCGGAGACCCAGTACTTC; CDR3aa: CASTSGSGGPSETQYF
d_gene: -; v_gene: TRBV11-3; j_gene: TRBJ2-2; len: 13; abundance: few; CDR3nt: TGTGCCAGCAGCCCCTTGGGGGCCGGGGAGCTGTTTTTT; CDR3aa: CASSPLGAGELFF
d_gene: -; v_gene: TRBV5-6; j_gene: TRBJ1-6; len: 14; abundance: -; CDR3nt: TGTGCCAGCACCTGGCGAGGGGTCGGTTCACCCCTCCACTTT; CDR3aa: CASTWRGVGSPLHF
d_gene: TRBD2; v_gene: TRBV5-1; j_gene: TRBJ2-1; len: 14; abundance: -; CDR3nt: TGCGCCAGCAGCCTACGGACTAGCGGCAATGAGCAGTTCTTC; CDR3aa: CASSLRTSGNEQFF
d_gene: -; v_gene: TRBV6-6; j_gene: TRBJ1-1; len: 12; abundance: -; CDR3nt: TGTGCCAGCAGTATCGGAGGCACTGAAGCTTTCTTT; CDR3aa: CASSIGGTEAFF
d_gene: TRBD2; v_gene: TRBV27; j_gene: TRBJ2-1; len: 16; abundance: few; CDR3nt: TGTGCCAGCAGATCCATAGCGGGAGGGCGGTACAATGAGCAGTTCTTC; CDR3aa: CASRSIAGGRYNEQFF
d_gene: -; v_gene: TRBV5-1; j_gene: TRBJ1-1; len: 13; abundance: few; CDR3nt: TGCGCCAGCAGCTTGGCAGGGGACACTGAAGCTTTCTTT; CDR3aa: CASSLAGDTEAFF
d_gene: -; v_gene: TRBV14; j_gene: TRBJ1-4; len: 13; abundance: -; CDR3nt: TGTGCCAGCAGCCAAGGAGTTAATGAAAAACTGTTTTTT; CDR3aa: CASSQGVNEKLFF
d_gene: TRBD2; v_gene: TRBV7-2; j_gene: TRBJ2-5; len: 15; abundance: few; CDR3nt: TGTGCCAGCAGCCTACTAGCGGGAGGGAAAGAGACCCAGTACTTC; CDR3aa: CASSLLAGGKETQYF
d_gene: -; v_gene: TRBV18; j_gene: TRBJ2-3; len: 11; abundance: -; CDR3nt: TGTGCCAGCTCACCGACTAATACGCAGTATTTT; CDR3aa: CASSPTNTQYF
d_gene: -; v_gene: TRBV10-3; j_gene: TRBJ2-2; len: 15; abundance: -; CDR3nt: TGTGCCATCAAGAGGCAGAGTACTAACACCGGGGAGCTGTTTTTT; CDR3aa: CAIKRQSTNTGELFF
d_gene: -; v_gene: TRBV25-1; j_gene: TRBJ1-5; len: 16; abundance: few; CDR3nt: TGTGCCAGCAGTAACACGGGAGGGAGCAGCAATCAGCCCCAGCATTTT; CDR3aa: CASSNTGGSSNQPQHF
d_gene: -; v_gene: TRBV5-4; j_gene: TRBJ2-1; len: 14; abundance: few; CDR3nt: TGTGCCAGCAGCTTGGAGACCATAGGTTTTGAGCAGTTCTTC; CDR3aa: CASSLETIGFEQFF
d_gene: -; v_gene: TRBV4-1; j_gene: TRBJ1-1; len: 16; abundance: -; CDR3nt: TGCGCCAGCAGCCAAGAAGTCTTACCGGGGCGCACTGAAGCTTTCTTT; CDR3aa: CASSQEVLPGRTEAFF
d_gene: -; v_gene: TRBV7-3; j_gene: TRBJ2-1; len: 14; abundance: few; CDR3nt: TGTGCCAGCTCACTGGACCCTTCCTACAATGAGCAGTTCTTC; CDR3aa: CASSLDPSYNEQFF
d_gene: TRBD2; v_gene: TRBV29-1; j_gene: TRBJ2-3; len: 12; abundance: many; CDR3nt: TGCAGCGTTGTGGGAGGGCTCGATACGCAGTATTTT; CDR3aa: CSVVGGLDTQYF
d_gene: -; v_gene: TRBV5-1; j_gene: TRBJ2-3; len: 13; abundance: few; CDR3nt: TGCGCCAGCCGCAGCCGGAGCACAGATACGCAGTATTTT; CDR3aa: CASRSRSTDTQYF
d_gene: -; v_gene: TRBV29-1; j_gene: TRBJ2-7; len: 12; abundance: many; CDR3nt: TGCAGCGTTGGAACTTACGTCGACGAGCAGTACTTC; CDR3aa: CSVGTYVDEQYF
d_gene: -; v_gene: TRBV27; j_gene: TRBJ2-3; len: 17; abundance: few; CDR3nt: TGTGCCAGCAGTCTACGAACTGCTATCTTCCACACAGATACGCAGTATTTT; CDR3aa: CASSLRTAIFHTDTQYF
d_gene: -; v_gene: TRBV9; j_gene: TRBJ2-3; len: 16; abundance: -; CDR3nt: TGTGCCAGCAGCGCCCCCCTCTTGGGGGACGGGGGTACGCAGTATTTT; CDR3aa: CASSAPLLGDGGTQYF